These 29 T cell receptor beta chains came from one sample sequenced in a study of OX40 agonist ivuxolimab in advanced cancers. This table comes from immunoSEQ multiplex PCR, and its TCRdb copy is limited to in-frame clones, with some not included. The data contain roughly 80,000 clones, around nine tenths of them singletons. Specimen: CD4+ or CD8+ T cells sorted from blood, collected in a trial of the OX40 agonist ivuxolimab. These receptors came from an adult with an advanced solid tumor such as melanoma, head and neck, liver or kidney cancer.

V gene TRBV19 combines with J gene TRBJ1-5; the D is unclear. Germline assignment: CDR1 LNHDA and CDR2 SQIVND (reference sequence). This CDR3 has 14 residues. The ends were cut back, 7 bases at V and 1 base at J, with 11 bases in the middle. The CDR3 loop is CASNFRESNQPQHF. The CDR3 bases are TGTGCCAGTAATTTTAGGGAGAGCAATCAGCCCCAGCATTTT.

The rearrangement joins TRBV9 to TRBJ1-3, with D maybe TRBD1 (6 bases). CDR1 is SGDLS, CDR2 YYNGEE, per germline. The CDR3 is made up of 16 amino acids. The germline V and J ends were trimmed by 0 bases and 0 bases, with 10 bases remaining between them. Here the CDR3 DNA reads TGTGCCAGCAGCGTAGAGGGACACAGCTCTGGAAACACCATATATTTT. Its translation: CASSVEGHSSGNTIYF.

This clone occurred a few times. This chain connects TRBV14 to TRBJ1-1; tentative D call: TRBD1 (5 bases). The length of the CDR3 is 15 residues. CDR1 is SGHDN and CDR2 is FVKESK in the germline V gene. V lost 4 bases to trimming and J lost 5 bases, with 17 bases between them. The CDR3 here is CASSRTGTGGTEAFF. The CDR3, as DNA: TGTGCCAGCAGCCGAACCGGGACCGGCGGGACTGAAGCTTTCTTT.

This chain connects TRBV2 to TRBJ1-1, with TRBD1 as a possible D gene (6 bases). Germline CDR1 SNHLY, CDR2 FYNNEI. V dropped 1 base and J dropped 7 bases, with 13 bases sitting between them. The CDR3 loop spans 14 amino acids. CDR3 residues: CASSEEGGRGEAFF. The DNA for the CDR3 is TGTGCCAGCAGTGAAGAGGGGGGACGGGGTGAAGCTTTCTTT.

The chain couples TRBV6-1 to TRBJ1-5; possible D gene TRBD1, 5 bases. The CDR3 totals 15 residues. Germline V CDR1 and CDR2: MNHNS, SASEGT. V shed 7 bases and J shed 6 bases, with 19 bases lying between them. For the CDR3, the DNA is TGTGCCAGCAATCGACAGTTACCCGGGGGTCAGCCCCAGCATTTT. Its translation: CASNRQLPGGQPQHF.

V usage is TRBV5-1 and J usage is TRBJ2-7; maybe TRBD2 (6 bases). CDR1 is SGHRS and CDR2 is YFSETQ in the germline V gene. V shed 2 bases and J shed 2 bases, with 11 bases lying between them. The CDR3 runs 14 residues. This chain's CDR3 is CASSFSGLPYEQYF. DNA of the CDR3: TGCGCCAGCAGCTTCTCGGGACTTCCCTACGAGCAGTACTTC.

The chain links TRBV27 to TRBJ2-2, with TRBD2 identical over 9 bases. CDR3 size: 18 residues. J was trimmed by 0 bases and V by 5 bases; bases with no gene match: 10. The germline CDR1 and CDR2 sequences are MNHEY and SMNVEV (reference sequence). CDR3 protein: CASSRPGLALANTGELFF. The DNA for the CDR3 is TGTGCCAGCAGTAGACCGGGACTAGCACTCGCGAACACCGGGGAGCTGTTTTTT.

This clone was detected only a few times. This chain connects TRBV7-2 to TRBJ2-2, with 13 bases matching TRBD2. Germline CDR1 reads SGHTA; CDR2 reads FQGNSA. V dropped 6 bases and J dropped 7; count of bases not matched to a gene: 8. The CDR3 has 16 amino acids. The CDR3 DNA follows: TGTGCCAGCAGACGACTAGCGGGGGGCCAGGGCGGGGAGCTGTTTTTT. Its translation: CASRRLAGGQGGELFF.

The chain combines TRBV30 with TRBJ2-3; D possibly corresponds to TRBD2 (6 bases). V was clipped by 4 bases and J by 1 base, with 12 bases between them. CDR1 is GTSNPN, CDR2 SVGIG, per germline (reference sequence). The length of the CDR3 is 14 residues. The CDR3 bases are TGTGCCTGGACCGGGACTTCTGGCACAGATACGCAGTATTTT. It codes for CAWTGTSGTDTQYF.

This clone was counted a single time. This sequence joins TRBV30 and TRBJ2-5, with 9 bases aligning to TRBD2. CDR3 length: 13 amino acids. Looked up from germline, CDR1 is GTSNPN and CDR2 is SVGIG (reference sequence). The chain's CDR3 is CVGGGSSGVPQYF. The DNA of the CDR3 is TGTGTGGGGGGAGGATCTAGCGGGGTGCCCCAGTACTTC.

V is TRBV28 and J is TRBJ1-1; the match to TRBD1 covers 9 bases. V lost 4 bases, J lost 6 bases, and 3 bases stayed unmatched. The CDR3 covers 13 residues. Germline assignment: CDR1 MDHEN and CDR2 SYDVKM. The CDR3 is CASSSGQGSEAFF. CDR3 coding DNA: TGTGCCAGCAGTTCCGGACAGGGGTCTGAAGCTTTCTTT.

The CDR3 region has the DNA TGTGCCAGCTCCGGGTCCTTAGGGAACACTGAAGCTTTCTTT. As protein: CASSGSLGNTEAFF. The J gene is TRBJ1-1, the V gene TRBV18; D remains unclear. From germline, CDR1 is KGHSH and CDR2 LQKENI. Trimming removed 6 bases from V and 1 base from J, with 12 bases in between. The CDR3 spans 14 residues.

This clone occurred a few times. This chain links TRBV6-6 with TRBJ2-6, with D possibly being TRBD1 (5 bases). V lost 2 bases to trimming and J lost 0 bases, with 8 bases between them. This CDR3 region has 16 residues. Germline CDR1 and CDR2: MNHNY and SVGAGI (reference sequence). In nucleotides, the CDR3 is TGTGCCAGCAGTTACGGGGCCGGCTCTGGGGCCAACGTCCTGACTTTC. Protein sequence: CASSYGAGSGANVLTF.

This chain uses TRBV5-1 with TRBJ1-1; 10 bases match TRBD1. V trimming: 1 base; J trimming: 3 bases; junction bases outside the gene matches: 3. CDR1 is SGHRS and CDR2 is YFSETQ in the germline V gene. The CDR3 loop spans 15 amino acids. CDR3 protein: CASSLLGTGDTEAFF. CDR3 nucleotide sequence: TGCGCCAGCAGCTTGTTGGGGACAGGGGACACTGAAGCTTTCTTT.

The chain couples TRBV27 to TRBJ2-1, with a possible D match to TRBD2 (7 bases). Germline loops: CDR1 MNHEY, CDR2 SMNVEV (reference sequence). CDR3 length equals 15 residues. V dropped 6 bases and J dropped 4 bases, with 16 bases sitting between them. The CDR3 DNA reads TGTGCCAGCAGAAGTGGGGGGGCTAGGTACAATGAGCAGTTCTTC. Its protein product is CASRSGGARYNEQFF.

The V gene is TRBV6-5, the J gene TRBJ1-2; unclear D gene. This CDR3 region has 12 residues. CDR1 and CDR2 (germline): MNHEY, SVGAGI. The V end was cut by 10 bases, the J end by 4 bases, with 13 bases between. The CDR3 DNA is TGTGCCACCTCAGAAGGAGCCTATGGCTACACCTTC. As protein: CATSEGAYGYTF.

The chain links TRBV5-1 to TRBJ2-3; the D gene could be TRBD1 or TRBD2 (5 bases each). V lost 2 bases and J lost 4, with 14 bases in between. There are 15 residues in the CDR3. Per the germline V gene, CDR1 is SGHRS and CDR2 is YFSETQ. The CDR3 DNA reads TGCGCCAGCAGCTTAGACAGCAAGGAGGCAGATACGCAGTATTTT. It yields the protein CASSLDSKEADTQYF. Combining the CDR3 with reference TRBV5-1 and TRBJ2-3 gives the whole variable domain KAGVTQTPRYLIKTRGQQVTLSCSPISGHRSVSWYQQTPGQGLQFLFEYFSETQRNKGNFPGRFSGRQFSNSRSEMNVSTLELGDSALYLCASSLDSKEADTQYFGPGTRLTVL.

The genes are TRBV18 and TRBJ2-7; 8 nucleotides line up with TRBD2. CDR3 size: 15 residues. V lost 3 bases to trimming and J lost 5 bases; unmatched junction nucleotides: 9. CDR1 is KGHSH, CDR2 LQKENI, per germline. CDR3 protein: CASSPKSGSNHEQYF. CDR3 bases: TGTGCCAGCTCACCCAAAAGCGGGAGTAACCACGAGCAGTACTTC.

The V gene is TRBV6-5, the J gene TRBJ2-1, with a weak D call TRBD2 (6 bases). Per the germline V gene, CDR1 is MNHEY and CDR2 is SVGAGI. The CDR3 has 13 amino acids. V gave up 6 bases and J gave up 7 bases, with 13 bases separating them. CDR3 in amino acids: CASRRDLANEQFF. Here the CDR3 DNA reads TGTGCCAGCAGGCGGGACCTAGCGAATGAGCAGTTCTTC.

The chain has TRBV18 and TRBJ2-3; perhaps TRBD2 as D (6 bases). Germline CDR1 is KGHSH and CDR2 is LQKENI. With 2 bases removed from V and 6 bases from J, the gap between germline ends came to 18 bases. The CDR3 is made up of 16 amino acids. The CDR3 coding sequence is TGTGCCAGCTCACCAGCCGGGGACTGGACCGGGGATACGCAGTATTTT. It is translated as CASSPAGDWTGDTQYF.

For this clone: Other DNA sequences in this sample translate to the same CDR3. The chain carries TRBV5-5 and TRBJ2-7; D remains unclear. The V and J ends lost 0 bases and 4 bases respectively, with 5 bases between them. The CDR3 runs 12 residues. In germline, CDR1 is SGHKS, CDR2 YYEKEE (reference sequence). The CDR3 DNA follows: TGTGCCAGCAGCTTGGGGCAGTACGAGCAGTACTTC. This gives the protein CASSLGQYEQYF.

V is TRBV5-4 and J is TRBJ1-1; 9 bases agree with TRBD1. Unmatched junction bases numbered 7, after V lost 4 bases and J lost 3 bases. CDR1 SGHNT and CDR2 YYREEE come from the germline V gene (reference sequence). This CDR3 has 15 amino acids. Here the CDR3 reads CASSPIRDRDTEAFF. The CDR3 DNA reads as TGTGCCAGCAGCCCAATTAGGGACAGGGACACTGAAGCTTTCTTT.

The CDR3 spells CASSLRATDTQYF. The CDR3 DNA reads as TGTGCCAGCAGCCTAAGGGCCACAGATACGCAGTATTTT. V gene TRBV11-3 combines with J gene TRBJ2-3; no firm D call. The CDR3 runs to 13 residues. The V end lost 5 bases, the J end lost 2 bases, and 8 bases lay between the germline ends. CDR1 and CDR2 from the germline V gene are SGHNT and YENEEA.

The V call is TRBV4-2, the J call TRBJ2-5; a possible D gene is TRBD1 (6 bases). The CDR3 has 16 residues. The V gene lost 4 bases and the J gene lost 1 base, with 16 bases spanning the gap. Germline V gene lookup returns CDR1 LGHNA and CDR2 YNFKEQ. The CDR3 protein is CASSRPAVGAQETQYF. The CDR3 DNA is TGTGCCAGCAGCCGGCCTGCCGTGGGGGCCCAAGAGACCCAGTACTTC.

J is TRBJ1-2 and V is TRBV6-5, with 8 bases identical to TRBD1. The CDR3 spans 12 residues. V lost 6 bases and J lost 8; bases outside the gene matches: 5. Germline loops: CDR1 MNHEY, CDR2 SVGAGI. CDR3 in amino acids: CASSQGAGGYTF. The CDR3, as DNA: TGTGCCAGCAGCCAGGGGGCGGGGGGCTACACCTTC.

V and J are TRBV6-6 and TRBJ1-4, with a possible D match to TRBD1 (5 bases). Germline V gene sequence: CDR1 MNHNY, CDR2 SVGAGI (reference sequence). Deletions cut 0 bases from V and 3 bases from J, with 11 bases between. This CDR3 has 16 residues. The CDR3 bases are TGTGCCAGCAGTTACTCCTCCAGGGCGGCTAATGAAAAACTGTTTTTT. Its translation is CASSYSSRAANEKLFF.

The V and J genes are TRBV27 and TRBJ2-3; D gene ambiguous. Germline lookup yields CDR1 MNHEY and CDR2 SMNVEV (reference sequence). Trimming took off 4 bases at V and 1 base at J, with 12 bases between the two ends. This CDR3 has 15 residues. The CDR3 bases are TGTGCCAGCAGTTCCCTGCTTCGGGGCACAGATACGCAGTATTTT. This translates into CASSSLLRGTDTQYF.

The rearrangement joins TRBV5-6 to TRBJ2-4; tentatively, D is TRBD1 (5 bases). This CDR3 is 16 amino acids long. CDR1 and CDR2 (germline): SGHDT, YYEEEE. V gave up 4 bases and J gave up 7 bases, with 21 bases separating them. CDR3 nucleotides: TGTGCCAGCAGCAGACAAGGGGTGGACACGAGGAACATTCAGTACTTC. It encodes CASSRQGVDTRNIQYF.

The chain uses TRBV4-1 and TRBJ2-3; D is perhaps TRBD2 (5 bases). This CDR3 contains 15 residues. In germline, CDR1 is MGHRA, CDR2 YSYEKL. Between the trimmed V and J ends, which lost 5 bases and 2 bases, there was a span of 14 bases. Written as DNA, the CDR3 is TGCGCCAGCAGCAAAGCGGTTTTCAACACAGATACGCAGTATTTT. Translating gives CASSKAVFNTDTQYF.